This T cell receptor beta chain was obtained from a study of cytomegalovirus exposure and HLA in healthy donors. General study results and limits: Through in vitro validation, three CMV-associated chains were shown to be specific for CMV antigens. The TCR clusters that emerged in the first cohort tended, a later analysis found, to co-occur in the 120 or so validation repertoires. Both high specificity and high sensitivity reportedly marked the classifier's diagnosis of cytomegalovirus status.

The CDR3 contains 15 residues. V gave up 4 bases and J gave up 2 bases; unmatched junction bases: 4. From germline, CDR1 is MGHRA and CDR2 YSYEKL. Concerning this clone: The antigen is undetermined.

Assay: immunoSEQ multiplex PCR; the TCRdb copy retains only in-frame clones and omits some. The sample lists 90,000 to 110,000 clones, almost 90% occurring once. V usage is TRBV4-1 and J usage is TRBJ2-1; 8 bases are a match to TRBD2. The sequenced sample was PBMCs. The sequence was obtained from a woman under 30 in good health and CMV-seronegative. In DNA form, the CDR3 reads TGCGCCAGCAGCCGGGAGCGGGGGCCCTACAATGAGCAGTTCTTC. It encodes CASSRERGPYNEQFF.